Described below is a single T cell receptor (beta chain) sequence and its context. Its antigen is currently unknown. This record belongs to a study of shared clonotypes between healthy human individuals. This CDR3 has 13 residues. V gave up 0 bases and J gave up 5 bases, with 8 bases separating them. Per the germline V gene, CDR1 is SGHDT and CDR2 is YYEEEE. The study's findings and limits: Sorted-subset samples were not fully sequenced, rarefaction indicated.

The table came from immunoSEQ multiplex PCR; TCRdb's copy has only in-frame clones and leaves some out. The sample holds about 2.5 million clones; less than 95% are singletons and the top ten take about 0.41%. This sequence was found in a man aged 18 to 29 in good health. Some clones in this sample may be carry-over from other donors' samples. The sequencing input was naive CD4+ T cells from PBMCs. This sample's subset: CD45RA+ positively selected. The chain links TRBV5-6 to TRBJ2-5; D gene uncertain. CDR3 in amino acids: CASSLEGRETQYF. The CDR3 bases are TGTGCCAGCAGCTTGGAGGGTCGGGAGACCCAGTACTTC.